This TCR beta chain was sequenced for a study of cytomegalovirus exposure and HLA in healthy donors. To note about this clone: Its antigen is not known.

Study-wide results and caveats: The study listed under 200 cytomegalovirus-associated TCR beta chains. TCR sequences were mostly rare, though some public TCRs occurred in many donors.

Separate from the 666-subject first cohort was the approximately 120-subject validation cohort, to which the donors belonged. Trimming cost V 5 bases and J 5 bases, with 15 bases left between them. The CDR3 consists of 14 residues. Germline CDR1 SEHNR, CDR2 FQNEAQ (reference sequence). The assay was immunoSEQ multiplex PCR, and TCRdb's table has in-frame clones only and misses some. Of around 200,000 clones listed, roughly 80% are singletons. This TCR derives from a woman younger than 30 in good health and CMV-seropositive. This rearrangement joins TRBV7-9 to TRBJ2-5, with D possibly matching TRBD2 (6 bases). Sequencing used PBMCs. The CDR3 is CASSPDSGRETQYF. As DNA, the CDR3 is TGTGCCAGCAGCCCTGATTCGGGGAGGGAGACCCAGTACTTC.